This is a list of T cell receptor beta chains from one sample in a study of cytomegalovirus exposure and HLA in healthy donors. Method: immunoSEQ multiplex PCR; TCRdb's copy keeps in-frame clones and lacks some. The repertoire holds some 130,000 clones, with 60% to 80% as singletons. The sample comprised PBMCs. These receptors were collected from a man aged 30 to 39 in good health and CMV-seronegative. Each CDR3 is given with its conserved first and last residue. Fields, in order: clone size, D gene, V gene, J gene, CDR3 protein, CDR3 DNA. D genes are given only for firm matches. Clone size, where shown, is once, few, many, or a class for clones that have expanded.

-	-	TRBV7-9	TRBJ2-5	CASSLQSGQETQYF	TGTGCCAGCAGCTTACAAAGCGGTCAAGAGACCCAGTACTTC
-	-	TRBV9	TRBJ2-3	CASSVGVGTDTQYF	TGTGCCAGCAGCGTGGGAGTAGGCACAGATACGCAGTATTTT
-	TRBD2	TRBV27	TRBJ2-2	CASSKRLLAANTGELFF	TGTGCCAGCAGTAAGAGGCTACTAGCGGCGAACACCGGGGAGCTGTTTTTT
-	TRBD1	TRBV5-1	TRBJ2-7	CASSLEGQSSYEQYF	TGCGCCAGCAGCTTGGAGGGACAGAGCTCCTACGAGCAGTACTTC
-	-	TRBV21-1	TRBJ2-5	CASSRSDRVKETQYF	TGTGCCAGCAGCAGGTCAGACAGGGTAAAGGAGACCCAGTACTTC
few	TRBD2	TRBV27	TRBJ2-5	CASSVQGLGGQETQYF	TGTGCCAGCAGTGTACAGGGACTAGGGGGACAAGAGACCCAGTACTTC
-	-	TRBV6-5	TRBJ2-1	CASQRPGAYNEQFF	TGTGCAAGCCAGCGTCCAGGGGCATACAATGAGCAGTTCTTC
-	TRBD1	TRBV2	TRBJ2-7	CASSRDRGPPGSYEQYF	TGTGCCAGTTCCCGGGACAGGGGGCCCCCGGGCTCCTACGAGCAGTACTTC
-	TRBD1	TRBV27	TRBJ1-5	CASSHRGGAQPQHF	TGTGCCAGCAGCCACAGGGGGGGGGCTCAGCCCCAGCATTTT
-	-	TRBV5-8	TRBJ2-7	CASSLALGWRHEQYF	TGTGCCAGCAGCTTGGCCTTGGGCTGGCGCCACGAGCAGTACTTC
-	TRBD1	TRBV7-2	TRBJ2-1	CASSPRQGNEQFF	TGTGCCAGCAGCCCTCGACAGGGAAATGAGCAGTTCTTC
-	TRBD2	TRBV27	TRBJ2-7	CASSLRGGRNSYEQYF	TGTGCCAGCAGTTTACGGGGGGGCAGAAACTCCTACGAGCAGTACTTC
-	TRBD1	TRBV7-9	TRBJ1-2	CASSQDRKRGYTF	TGTGCCAGCAGCCAGGACAGGAAACGAGGCTACACCTTC
-	TRBD2	TRBV7-3	TRBJ2-1	CASSSSGTSGGQFF	TGTGCCAGCAGCTCGTCCGGGACTAGCGGGGGGCAGTTCTTC
few	TRBD2	TRBV2	TRBJ2-3	CASSNSGSATDTQYF	TGTGCCAGCAGTAATAGCGGGAGCGCCACAGATACGCAGTATTTT
-	TRBD1	TRBV5-6	TRBJ2-3	CASSLLQGAGDTQYF	TGTGCCAGCAGCTTGCTGCAGGGGGCAGGAGATACGCAGTATTTT
-	-	TRBV4-1	TRBJ2-1	CASSQDWDTNNEQFF	TGCGCCAGCAGCCAAGATTGGGACACCAACAATGAGCAGTTCTTC
-	TRBD1	TRBV7-6	TRBJ2-1	CASRAGTANYNEQFF	TGTGCCAGCAGAGCAGGGACAGCTAATTACAATGAGCAGTTCTTC
few	-	TRBV5-4	TRBJ2-3	CASSLLAGATDTQYF	TGTGCCAGCAGCTTACTCGCGGGGGCCACAGATACGCAGTATTTT
-	TRBD1	TRBV6-1	TRBJ2-7	CASSEGGQGAYEQYF	TGTGCCAGCAGTGAAGGGGGGCAGGGGGCATACGAGCAGTACTTC
-	TRBD2	TRBV6-6	TRBJ2-7	CASSRALAGLYEQYF	TGTGCCAGCAGTCGGGCACTAGCGGGCCTCTACGAGCAGTACTTC
-	TRBD2	TRBV6-5	TRBJ2-3	CACRLAGSDTQYF	TGTGCCTGCAGACTAGCAGGATCAGATACGCAGTATTTT
-	TRBD1	TRBV5-1	TRBJ2-5	CASSDRADETQYF	TGCGCCAGCAGCGACAGGGCGGATGAGACCCAGTACTTC
few	TRBD1	TRBV27	TRBJ2-5	CAGWDRRVQETQYF	TGTGCCGGGTGGGACAGACGAGTCCAAGAGACCCAGTACTTC